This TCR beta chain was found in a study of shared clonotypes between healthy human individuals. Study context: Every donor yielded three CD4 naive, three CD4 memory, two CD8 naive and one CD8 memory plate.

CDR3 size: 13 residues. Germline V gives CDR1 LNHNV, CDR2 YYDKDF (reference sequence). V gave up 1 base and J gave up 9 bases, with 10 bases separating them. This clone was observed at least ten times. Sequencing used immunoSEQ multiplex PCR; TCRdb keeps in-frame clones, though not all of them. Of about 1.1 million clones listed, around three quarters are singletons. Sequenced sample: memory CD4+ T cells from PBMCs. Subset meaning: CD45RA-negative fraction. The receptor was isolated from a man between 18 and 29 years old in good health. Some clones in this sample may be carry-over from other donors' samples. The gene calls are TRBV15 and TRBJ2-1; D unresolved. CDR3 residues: CATSRGYTGEQFF. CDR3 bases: TGTGCCACCAGCAGAGGTTACACGGGTGAGCAGTTCTTC.